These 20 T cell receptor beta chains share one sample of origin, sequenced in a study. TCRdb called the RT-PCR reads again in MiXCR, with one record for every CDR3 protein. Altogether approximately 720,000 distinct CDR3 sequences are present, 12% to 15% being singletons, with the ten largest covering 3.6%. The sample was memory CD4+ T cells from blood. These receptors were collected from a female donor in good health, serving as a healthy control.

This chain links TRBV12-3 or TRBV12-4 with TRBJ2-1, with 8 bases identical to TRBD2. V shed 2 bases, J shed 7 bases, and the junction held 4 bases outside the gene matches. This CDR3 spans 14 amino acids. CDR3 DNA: TGTGCCAGCAGTTTAAGCGGGAGTATAAATGAGCAGTTCTTC. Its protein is CASSLSGSINEQFF.

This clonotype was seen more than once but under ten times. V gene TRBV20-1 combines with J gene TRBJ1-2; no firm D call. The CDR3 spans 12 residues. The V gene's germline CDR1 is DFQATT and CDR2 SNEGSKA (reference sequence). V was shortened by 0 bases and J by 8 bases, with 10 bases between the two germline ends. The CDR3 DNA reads TGCAGTGCTAGAGATCGTTTGCAGGGCTACACCTTC. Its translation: CSARDRLQGYTF.

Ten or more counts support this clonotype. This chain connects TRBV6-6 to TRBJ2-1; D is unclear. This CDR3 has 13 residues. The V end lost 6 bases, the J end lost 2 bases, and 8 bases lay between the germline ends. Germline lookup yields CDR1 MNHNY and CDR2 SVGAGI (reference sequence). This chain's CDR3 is CASSGQAYNEQFF. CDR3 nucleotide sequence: TGTGCCAGCAGCGGGCAGGCCTACAATGAGCAGTTCTTC.

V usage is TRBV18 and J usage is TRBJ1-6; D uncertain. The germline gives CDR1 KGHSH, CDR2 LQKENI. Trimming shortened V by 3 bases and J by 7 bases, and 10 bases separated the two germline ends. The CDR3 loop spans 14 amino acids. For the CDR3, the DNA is TGTGCCAGCTCACCGCGGCAAAGGAATTCACCCCTCCACTTT. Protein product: CASSPRQRNSPLHF.

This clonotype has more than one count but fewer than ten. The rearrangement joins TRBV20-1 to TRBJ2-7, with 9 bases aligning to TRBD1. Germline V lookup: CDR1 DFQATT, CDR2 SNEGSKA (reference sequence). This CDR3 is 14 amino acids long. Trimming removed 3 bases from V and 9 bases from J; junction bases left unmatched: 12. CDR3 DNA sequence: TGCAGTGCTAGGGGGGGGACAGGGAGTACGGGGCAGTACTTC. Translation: CSARGGTGSTGQYF.

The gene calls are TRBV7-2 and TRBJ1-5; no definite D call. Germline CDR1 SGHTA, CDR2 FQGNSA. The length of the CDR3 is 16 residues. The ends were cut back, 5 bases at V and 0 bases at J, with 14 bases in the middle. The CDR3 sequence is CASSPNSVYSNQPQHF. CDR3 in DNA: TGTGCCAGCAGCCCGAACAGCGTTTATAGCAATCAGCCCCAGCATTTT.

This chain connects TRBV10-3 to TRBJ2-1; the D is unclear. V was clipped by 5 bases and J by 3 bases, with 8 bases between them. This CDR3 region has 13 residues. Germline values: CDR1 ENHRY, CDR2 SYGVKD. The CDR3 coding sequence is TGTGCCATCAGTCCCGACTTCTACAATGAGCAGTTCTTC. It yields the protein CAISPDFYNEQFF.

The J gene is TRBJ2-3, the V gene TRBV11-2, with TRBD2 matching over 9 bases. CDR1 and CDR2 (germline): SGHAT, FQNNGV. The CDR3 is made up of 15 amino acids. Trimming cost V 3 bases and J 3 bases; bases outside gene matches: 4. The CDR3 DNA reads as TGTGCCAGCAGCTTGATGCGGGAGGGGACAGATACGCAGTATTTT. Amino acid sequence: CASSLMREGTDTQYF. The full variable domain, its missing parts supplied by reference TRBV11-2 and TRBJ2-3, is EAGVAQSPRYKIIEKRQSVAFWCNPISGHATLYWYQQILGQGPKLLIQFQNNGVVDDSQLPKDRFSAERLKGVDSTLKIQPAKLEDSAVYLCASSLMREGTDTQYFGPGTRLTVL.

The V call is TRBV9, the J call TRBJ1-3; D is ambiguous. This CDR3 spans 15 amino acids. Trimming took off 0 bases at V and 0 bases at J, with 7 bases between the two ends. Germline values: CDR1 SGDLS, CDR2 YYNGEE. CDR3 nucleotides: TGTGCCAGCAGCGTAGGTATCTCCTCTGGAAACACCATATATTTT. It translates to CASSVGISSGNTIYF. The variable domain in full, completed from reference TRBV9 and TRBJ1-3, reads DSGVTQTPKHLITATGQRVTLRCSPRSGDLSVYWYQQSLDQGLQFLIQYYNGEERAKGNILERFSAQQFPDLHSELNLSSLELGDSALYFCASSVGISSGNTIYFGEGSWLTVV.

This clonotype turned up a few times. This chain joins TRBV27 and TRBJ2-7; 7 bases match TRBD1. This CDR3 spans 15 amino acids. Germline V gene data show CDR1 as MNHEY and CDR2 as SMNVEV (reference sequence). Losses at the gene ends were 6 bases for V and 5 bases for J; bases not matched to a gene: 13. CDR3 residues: CASSKGGTGDDEQYF. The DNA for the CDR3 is TGTGCCAGCAGCAAAGGGGGAACAGGGGACGACGAGCAGTACTTC.

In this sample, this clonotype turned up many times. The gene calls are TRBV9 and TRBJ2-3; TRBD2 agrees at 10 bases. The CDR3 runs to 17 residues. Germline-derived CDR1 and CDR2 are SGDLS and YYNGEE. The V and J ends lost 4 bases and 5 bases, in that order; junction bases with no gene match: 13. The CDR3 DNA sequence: TGTGCCAGCAGCTCCCGACCTTTAGCGGGAGGCGTAGATACGCAGTATTTT. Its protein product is CASSSRPLAGGVDTQYF.

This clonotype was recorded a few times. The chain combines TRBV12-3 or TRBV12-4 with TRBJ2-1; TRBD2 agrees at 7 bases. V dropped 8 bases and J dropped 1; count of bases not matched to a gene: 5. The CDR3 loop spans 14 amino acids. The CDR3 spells CASLPGGSYNEQFF. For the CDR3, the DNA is TGTGCCAGCCTCCCCGGGGGGTCCTACAATGAGCAGTTCTTC.

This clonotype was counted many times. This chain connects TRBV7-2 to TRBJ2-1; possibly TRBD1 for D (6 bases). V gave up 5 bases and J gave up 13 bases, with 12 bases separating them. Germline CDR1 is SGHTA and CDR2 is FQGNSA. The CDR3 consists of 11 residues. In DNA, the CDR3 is TGTGCCAGCAGCCTCCAGGGGCCACAGTTCTTC. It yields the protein CASSLQGPQFF.

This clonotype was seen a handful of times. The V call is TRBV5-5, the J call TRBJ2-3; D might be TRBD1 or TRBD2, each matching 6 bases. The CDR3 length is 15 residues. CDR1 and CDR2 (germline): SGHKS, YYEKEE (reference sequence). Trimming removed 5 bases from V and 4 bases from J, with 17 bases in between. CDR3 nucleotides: TGTGCCAGCAGTCTTTTACAGGGAGGCGCAGATACGCAGTATTTT. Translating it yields CASSLLQGGADTQYF.

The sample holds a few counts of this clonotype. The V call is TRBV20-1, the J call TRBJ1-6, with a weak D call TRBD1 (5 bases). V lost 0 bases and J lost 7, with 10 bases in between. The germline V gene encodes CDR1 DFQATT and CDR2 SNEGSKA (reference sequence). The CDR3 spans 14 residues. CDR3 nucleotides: TGCAGTGCTAGAGAATCGCAGGGCAATTCACCCCTCCACTTT. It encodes CSARESQGNSPLHF.

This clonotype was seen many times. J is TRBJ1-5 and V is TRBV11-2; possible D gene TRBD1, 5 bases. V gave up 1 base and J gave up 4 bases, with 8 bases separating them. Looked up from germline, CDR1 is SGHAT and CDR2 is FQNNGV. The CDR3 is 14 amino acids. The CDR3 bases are TGTGCCAGCAGCTTAGCTGACAGTAATCAGCCCCAGCATTTT. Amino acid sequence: CASSLADSNQPQHF.

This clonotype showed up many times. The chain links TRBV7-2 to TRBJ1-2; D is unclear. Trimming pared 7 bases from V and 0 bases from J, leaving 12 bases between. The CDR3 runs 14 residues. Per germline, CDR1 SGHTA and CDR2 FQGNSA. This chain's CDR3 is CASTTDAANYGYTF. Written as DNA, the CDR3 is TGTGCCAGCACCACCGATGCCGCTAACTATGGCTACACCTTC.

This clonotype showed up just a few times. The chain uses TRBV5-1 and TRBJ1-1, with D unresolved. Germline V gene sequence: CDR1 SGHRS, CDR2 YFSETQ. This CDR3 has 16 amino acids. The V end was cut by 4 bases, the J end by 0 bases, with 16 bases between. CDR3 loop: CASSPSAGRLNTEAFF. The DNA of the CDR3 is TGCGCCAGCAGCCCTTCCGCCGGCAGATTGAACACTGAAGCTTTCTTT.

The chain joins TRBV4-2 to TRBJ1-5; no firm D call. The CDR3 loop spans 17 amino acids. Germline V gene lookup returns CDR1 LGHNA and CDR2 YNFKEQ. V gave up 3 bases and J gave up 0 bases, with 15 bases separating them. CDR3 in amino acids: CASSQDGGPNSNQPQHF. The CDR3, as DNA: TGTGCCAGCAGCCAGGATGGCGGGCCAAATAGCAATCAGCCCCAGCATTTT.

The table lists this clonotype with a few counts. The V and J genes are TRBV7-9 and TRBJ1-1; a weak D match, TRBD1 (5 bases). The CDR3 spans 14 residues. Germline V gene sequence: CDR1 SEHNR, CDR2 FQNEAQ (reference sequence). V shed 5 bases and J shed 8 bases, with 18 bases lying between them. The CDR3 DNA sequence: TGTGCCAGCAGCGGCGGGTGGCAGTCAGGGGAAGCTTTCTTT. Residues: CASSGGWQSGEAFF.